This TCR beta chain was captured by sequencing in a study of OX40 agonist ivuxolimab in advanced cancers. For context, the study as a whole: Ivuxolimab was an agonistic, fully human IgG2 monoclonal antibody directed against OX40 (CD134), a costimulatory receptor. Peripheral TCRbeta sequencing was intended to test whether TCR sequence diversity was altered and clonal T-cell expansion was caused by ivuxolimab. Intravenous ivuxolimab was administered to patients every 2 weeks at six dose levels: 0.01, 0.1, 0.3, 1.5, 3 and 10 mg/kg. The paper covers the monotherapy dose-escalation part of the phase I ivuxolimab trial, which included N of about 50 patients. Patients were allowed to have had prior anti-PD-1, anti-PD-L1 or anti-CTLA-4 therapy, and more than 35% of the dose-escalation patients had been treated with checkpoint inhibitors. The dose-escalation cohort was 80% to 90% male with a mean age of about 58 years, ranging from 23 to 79. Partial responses were achieved by three dose-escalation patients, of whom one had hepatocellular carcinoma and two had cutaneous melanoma. Among the approximately 54 dose-escalation patients, 19 had hepatocellular carcinoma, approximately 15 melanoma, 9 renal cell carcinoma and 9 head and neck cancer. Findings and caveats that apply to the study as a whole: The antigen specificity of the clonally expanded peripheral T cells was not determined. In the 0.1-3.0 mg/kg groups, partial responders were among the patients with the lowest normalized peripheral clonal expansion, particularly in CD8+ T cells. Clonal expansion of both CD4+ and CD8+ blood T cells was observed from baseline to week 6 at doses 0.1 to 3.0 mg/kg. After ivuxolimab, expanded clones were on average more numerous among CD8+ T cells than among CD4+ T cells. Low levels of normalized T-cell clonal expansion were also seen in some patients who did not respond.

V is cut by 4 bases and J by 0 bases, and the space between the germline ends is 10 bases. In the germline V gene, CDR1 corresponds to SGHTS and CDR2 to YDEGEE. The cysteine opens and the phenylalanine closes a CDR3 of 15 amino acids. The read is trimmed to its CDR3 DNA, 45 bases read in frame from base 1. Patients with autoimmune disease history or receiving systemic immunosuppression were excluded from the trial. In every dose cohort, peripheral blood was drawn for TCR sequencing at baseline, cycle 4 day 1, and cycle 7 day 1. The samples were drawn from a first-in-human, open-label, multicenter phase I dose-escalation trial of ivuxolimab. Adults with locally advanced or metastatic melanoma, renal cell carcinoma, hepatocellular carcinoma or head and neck squamous cell carcinoma were enrolled in the trial. Before TCR sequencing, CD4+ and CD8+ T cells were separately sorted from peripheral blood. To sequence the TCRbeta CDR3 region, genomic DNA was isolated from the sorted cells. TCRbeta CDR3 regions were sequenced using the immunoSEQ Assay. The table was pulled from immuneACCESS by TCRdb, which kept in-frame rearrangements only. Such tables lose some clones; where checked, under half of the loss comes from unresolved V genes, and the rest has no known cause. The sample profile shows around 59,000 clones; 70% to 90% of them were found once. More than 9% of the sample lies in the top ten.

To note about this clone: There is no known antigen for this receptor. Qualities for individual bases were not recorded, and no much larger clone is one base off.

Here the chain combines TRBV5-8 and TRBJ1-4; the D gene cannot be resolved reliably. The material sequenced was CD4+ or CD8+ T cells sorted from blood, taken in a trial of the OX40 agonist ivuxolimab. The clonotype was recovered from an adult with an advanced solid tumor such as melanoma, head and neck, liver or kidney cancer. The nucleotide sequence reads TGTGCCAGCAGCCCCCGAAAGTCAACTAATGAAAAACTGTTTTTT. This sequence encodes CASSPRKSTNEKLFF.